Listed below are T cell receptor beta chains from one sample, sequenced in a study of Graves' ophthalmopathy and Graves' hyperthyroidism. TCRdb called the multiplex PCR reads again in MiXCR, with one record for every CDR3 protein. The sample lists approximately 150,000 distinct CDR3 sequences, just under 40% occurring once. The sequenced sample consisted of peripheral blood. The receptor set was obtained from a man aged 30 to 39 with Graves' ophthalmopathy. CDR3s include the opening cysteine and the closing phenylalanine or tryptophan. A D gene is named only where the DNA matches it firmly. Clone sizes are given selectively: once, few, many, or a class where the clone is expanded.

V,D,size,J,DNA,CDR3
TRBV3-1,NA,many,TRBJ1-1,TGTGCCAGCAGTGCCGCGGGGGGGAAAACTGAAGCTTTCTTT,CASSAAGGKTEAFF
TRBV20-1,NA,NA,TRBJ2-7,TGCAGTGCTAGAGAAAGGCTTCGGTGGGAGCAGTACTTC,CSARERLRWEQYF
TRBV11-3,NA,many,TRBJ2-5,TGTGCCAGTCAACATCGGGGCAGGGGAAAAGAGACCCAGTACTTC,CASQHRGRGKETQYF
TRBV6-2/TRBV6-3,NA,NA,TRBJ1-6,TGTGCCAGCTCCTCACCCGGGACAACGAGAAATTCACCCCTCCACTTT,CASSSPGTTRNSPLHF
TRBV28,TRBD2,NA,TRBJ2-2,TGTGCCAGCAGTTTCCCCGGACTAGCGGGAGTTTCCGGGGAGCTGTTTTTT,CASSFPGLAGVSGELFF
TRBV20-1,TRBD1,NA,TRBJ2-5,TGCAGTGCTAGAGATCCCTTGACAGGGCAGAAAGAGACCCAGTACTTC,CSARDPLTGQKETQYF
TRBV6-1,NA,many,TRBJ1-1,TGTGCCAGCAGTGATCGCAGGGGCGGAACTGAAGCTTTCTTT,CASSDRRGGTEAFF
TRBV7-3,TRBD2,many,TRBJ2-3,TGTGCAAGCAGCCCGGGGGGGATCACAGATACGCAGTATTTT,CASSPGGITDTQYF
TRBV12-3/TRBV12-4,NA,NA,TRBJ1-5,TGTGCCAGCAGTTTACTTCGGTCAGATCAGCCCCAGCATTTT,CASSLLRSDQPQHF
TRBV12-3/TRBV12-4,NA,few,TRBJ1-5,TGTGCCAGCAGTTTGGGCGGCAGGCAGCCCCAGCATTTT,CASSLGGRQPQHF
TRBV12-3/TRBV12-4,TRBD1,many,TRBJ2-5,TGTGCCAGCAGTTTAAGACGACAGGGGTGGAATCGGAGCCAAGAGACCCAGTACTTC,CASSLRRQGWNRSQETQYF
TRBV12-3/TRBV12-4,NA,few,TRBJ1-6,TGTGCCAGCAGTTCCCAATCTGCAGCACCCCTCCACTTT,CASSSQSAAPLHF
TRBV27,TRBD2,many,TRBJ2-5,TGTGCCAGCAGACCTAGCGGGAGGTACCAAGAGACCCAGTACTTC,CASRPSGRYQETQYF
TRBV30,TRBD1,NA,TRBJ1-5,TGTGCCCTCGACAGGGAGCGCAATCAGCCCCAGCATTTT,CALDRERNQPQHF
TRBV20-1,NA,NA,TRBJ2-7,TGCAGTGCTAGTTTTGTAAAAGTCACATCCGAGCAGTACTTC,CSASFVKVTSEQYF